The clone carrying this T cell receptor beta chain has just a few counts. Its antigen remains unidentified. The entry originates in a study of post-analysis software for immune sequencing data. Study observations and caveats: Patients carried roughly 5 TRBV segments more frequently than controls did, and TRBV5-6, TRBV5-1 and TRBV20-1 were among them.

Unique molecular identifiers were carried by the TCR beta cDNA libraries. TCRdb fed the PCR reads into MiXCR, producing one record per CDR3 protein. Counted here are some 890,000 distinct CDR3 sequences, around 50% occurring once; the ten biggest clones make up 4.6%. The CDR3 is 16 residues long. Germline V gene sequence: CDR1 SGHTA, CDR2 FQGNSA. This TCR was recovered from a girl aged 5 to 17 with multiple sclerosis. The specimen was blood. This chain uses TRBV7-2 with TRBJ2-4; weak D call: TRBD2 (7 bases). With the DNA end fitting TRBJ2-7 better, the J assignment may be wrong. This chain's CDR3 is CASSLFRGAGAYEQYF. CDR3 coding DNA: TGTGCCAGCAGCTTATTTCGGGGGGCAGGGGCCTACGAGCAGTACTTC.